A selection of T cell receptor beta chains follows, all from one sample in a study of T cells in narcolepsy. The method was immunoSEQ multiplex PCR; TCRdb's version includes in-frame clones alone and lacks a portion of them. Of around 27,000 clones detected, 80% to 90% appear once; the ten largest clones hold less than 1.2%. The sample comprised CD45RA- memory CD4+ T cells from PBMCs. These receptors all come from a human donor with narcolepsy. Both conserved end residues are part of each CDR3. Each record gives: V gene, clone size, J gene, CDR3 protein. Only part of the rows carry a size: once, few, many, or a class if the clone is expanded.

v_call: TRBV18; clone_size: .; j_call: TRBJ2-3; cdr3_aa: CASSPRGQGPDTQYF
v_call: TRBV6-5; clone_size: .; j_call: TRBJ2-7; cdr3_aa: CASSSQYF
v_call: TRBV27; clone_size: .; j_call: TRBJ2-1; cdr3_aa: CASSSYEASSYNEQFF
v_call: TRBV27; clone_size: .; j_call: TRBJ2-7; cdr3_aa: CASSYTSGISEQYF
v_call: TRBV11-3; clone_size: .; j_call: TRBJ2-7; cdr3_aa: CAGSFPRQTKKTSPYEQYF
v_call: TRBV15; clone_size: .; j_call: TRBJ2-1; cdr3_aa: CATSPRGPGTYNEQFF
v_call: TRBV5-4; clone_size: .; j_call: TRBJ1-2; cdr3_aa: CASSTPQGIRHGYTF
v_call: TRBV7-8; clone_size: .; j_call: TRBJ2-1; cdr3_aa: CASSLQQASSYNEQFF
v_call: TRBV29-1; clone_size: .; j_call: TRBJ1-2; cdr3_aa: CSAPGQGTGGYTF
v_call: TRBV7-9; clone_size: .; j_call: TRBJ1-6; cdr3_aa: CASSLGVNNSPLHF
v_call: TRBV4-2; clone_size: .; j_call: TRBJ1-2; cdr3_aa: CASSQARDSGYTF
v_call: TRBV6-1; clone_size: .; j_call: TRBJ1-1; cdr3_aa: CASSVGPYPMNTEAFF
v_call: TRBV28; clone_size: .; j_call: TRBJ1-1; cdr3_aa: CASSFQVPRAEAFF
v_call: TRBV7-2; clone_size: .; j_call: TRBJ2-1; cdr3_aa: CASSFTYNEQFF
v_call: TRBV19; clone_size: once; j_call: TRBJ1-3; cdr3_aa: CASTKGLAGGHVNTIYF
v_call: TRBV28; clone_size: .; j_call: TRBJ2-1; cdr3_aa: CASNVGANEQFF